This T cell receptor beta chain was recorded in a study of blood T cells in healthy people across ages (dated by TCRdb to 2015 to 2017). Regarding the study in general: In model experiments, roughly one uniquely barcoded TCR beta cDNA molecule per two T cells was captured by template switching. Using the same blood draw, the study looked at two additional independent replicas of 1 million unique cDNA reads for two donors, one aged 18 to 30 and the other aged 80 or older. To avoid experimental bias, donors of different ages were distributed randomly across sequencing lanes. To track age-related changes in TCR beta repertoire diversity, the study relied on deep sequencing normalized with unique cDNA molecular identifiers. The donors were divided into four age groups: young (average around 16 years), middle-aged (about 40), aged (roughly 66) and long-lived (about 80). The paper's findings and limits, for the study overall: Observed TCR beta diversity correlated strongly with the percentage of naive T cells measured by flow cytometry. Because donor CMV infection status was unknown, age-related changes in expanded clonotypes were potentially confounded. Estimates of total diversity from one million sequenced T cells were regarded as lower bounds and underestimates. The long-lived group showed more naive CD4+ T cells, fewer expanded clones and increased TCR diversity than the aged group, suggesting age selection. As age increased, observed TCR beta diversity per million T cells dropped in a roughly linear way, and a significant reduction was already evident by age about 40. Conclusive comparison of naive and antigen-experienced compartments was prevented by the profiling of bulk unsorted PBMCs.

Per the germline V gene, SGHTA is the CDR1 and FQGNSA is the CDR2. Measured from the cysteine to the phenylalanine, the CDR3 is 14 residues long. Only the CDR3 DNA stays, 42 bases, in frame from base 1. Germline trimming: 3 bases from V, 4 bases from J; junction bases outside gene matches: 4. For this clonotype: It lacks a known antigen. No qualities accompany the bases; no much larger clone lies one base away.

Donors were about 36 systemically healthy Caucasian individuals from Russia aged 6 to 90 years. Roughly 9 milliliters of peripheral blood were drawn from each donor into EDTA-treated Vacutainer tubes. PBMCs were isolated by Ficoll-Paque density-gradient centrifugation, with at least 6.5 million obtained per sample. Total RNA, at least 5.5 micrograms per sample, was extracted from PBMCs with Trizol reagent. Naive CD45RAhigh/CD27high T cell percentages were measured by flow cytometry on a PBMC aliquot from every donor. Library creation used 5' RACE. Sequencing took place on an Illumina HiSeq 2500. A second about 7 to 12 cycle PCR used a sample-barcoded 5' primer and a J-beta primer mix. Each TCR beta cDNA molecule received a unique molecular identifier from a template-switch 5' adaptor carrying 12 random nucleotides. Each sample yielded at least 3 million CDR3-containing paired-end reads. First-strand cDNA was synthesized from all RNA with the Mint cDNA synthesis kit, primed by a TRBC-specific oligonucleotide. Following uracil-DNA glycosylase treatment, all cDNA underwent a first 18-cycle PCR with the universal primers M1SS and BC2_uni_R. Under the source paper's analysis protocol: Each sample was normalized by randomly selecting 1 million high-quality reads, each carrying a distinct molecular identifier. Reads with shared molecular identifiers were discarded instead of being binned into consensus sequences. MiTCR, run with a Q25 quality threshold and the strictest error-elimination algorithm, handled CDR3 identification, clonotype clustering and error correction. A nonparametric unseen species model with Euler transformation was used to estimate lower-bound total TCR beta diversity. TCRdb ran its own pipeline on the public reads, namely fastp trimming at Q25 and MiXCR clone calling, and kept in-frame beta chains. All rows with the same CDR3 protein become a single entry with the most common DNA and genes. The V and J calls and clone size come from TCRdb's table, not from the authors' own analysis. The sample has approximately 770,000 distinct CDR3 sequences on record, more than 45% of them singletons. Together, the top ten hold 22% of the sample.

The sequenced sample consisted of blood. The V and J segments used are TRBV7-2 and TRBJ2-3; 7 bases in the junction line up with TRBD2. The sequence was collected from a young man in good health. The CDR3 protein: CASSFLTSADTQYF. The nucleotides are TGTGCCAGCAGCTTTCTTACTAGCGCAGATACGCAGTATTTT.